These 19 T cell receptor beta chains came from one sample sequenced in a study of blood T cells in healthy people across ages. Then a second PCR, running roughly 7 to 12 cycles, was carried out with a sample-barcoded 5' primer and a J-beta primer mix. TCRdb reanalysed the 5' RACE reads using MiXCR and keeps one entry per CDR3 protein. The profile shows under 2,000,000 distinct CDR3 sequences, about 49% of them singletons. Sequenced input: blood. These TCRs come from a woman in her thirties or forties in good health.

The V and J genes are TRBV7-8 and TRBJ2-1, with 9 bases identical to TRBD2. The J segment lost 5 bases and the V segment lost 2 bases, leaving 13 bases of the junction unmatched. The CDR3 spans 18 residues. CDR1 is SGHVS and CDR2 is FQNEAQ in the germline V gene. CDR3 in amino acids: CASSLRSGRIYTHNEQFF. The CDR3 coding sequence is TGTGCCAGCAGCTTACGTAGCGGGAGAATATACACACACAATGAGCAGTTCTTC.

This rearrangement joins TRBV12-3 or TRBV12-4 to TRBJ2-5; D may correspond to TRBD1 or TRBD2 (5 bases each). V dropped 8 bases and J dropped 5 bases, with 18 bases sitting between them. The CDR3 extends over 14 amino acids. The CDR3 region has the DNA TGTGCCAGCCTTGGGCTATTGGGGACGGAGACCCAGTACTTC. It specifies CASLGLLGTETQYF.

This clonotype was detected only a few times. The chain is built from TRBV6-2 or TRBV6-3 and TRBJ2-3; 9 bases are shared with TRBD1. Germline V gene lookup returns CDR1 MNHEY and CDR2 SVGEGT. The CDR3 sequence is 15 residues long. V was pared by 6 bases and J by 3 bases, with 7 bases of the junction left unmatched. The CDR3 is CASRGDRAPTDTQYF. CDR3 sequence (DNA): TGTGCCAGCAGAGGGGACAGGGCTCCTACAGATACGCAGTATTTT.

The chain recombines TRBV7-2 with TRBJ2-3, with D perhaps matching TRBD1 (6 bases). The CDR3 loop spans 15 amino acids. V was trimmed by 7 bases and J by 3 bases, leaving 17 bases between them. Germline V gives CDR1 SGHTA, CDR2 FQGNSA. For the CDR3, the DNA is TGTGCCAGCACCATTGGGGGCGCGCGGACAGATACGCAGTATTTT. As protein: CASTIGGARTDTQYF.

DNA for the CDR3: TGCAGCGTGGAATTAGCGGGGGGCCGGCTTTTCACAGATACGCAGTATTTT. The encoded protein is CSVELAGGRLFTDTQYF. The rearrangement uses TRBV29-1 and TRBJ2-3; 10 bases are a match to TRBD2. The CDR3 extends over 17 amino acids. The ends lost 6 bases at V and 2 bases at J; junction bases unmatched: 14. CDR1 is SQVTM and CDR2 is ANQGSEA in the germline V gene.

The chain links TRBV5-1 to TRBJ1-2; 11 nucleotides agree with TRBD1. The V segment lost 0 bases and the J segment 5 bases; nucleotides outside the gene matches: 3. Germline CDR1 reads SGHRS; CDR2 reads YFSETQ. The CDR3 runs to 15 residues. The CDR3 DNA is TGCGCCAGCAGCTTGGACGGGACAGGGGGATATGGCTACACCTTC. Protein: CASSLDGTGGYGYTF.

The V gene is TRBV7-9, the J gene TRBJ1-5; no reliable D call. Germline lookup yields CDR1 SEHNR and CDR2 FQNEAQ (reference sequence). This CDR3 contains 15 residues. The V end lost 1 base, the J end lost 3 bases, and 10 bases lay between the germline ends. As DNA, the CDR3 is TGTGCCAGCAGCTTAGATCAGCTGCACAATCAGCCCCAGCATTTT. The encoded protein is CASSLDQLHNQPQHF.

This clonotype was recorded only once. The chain uses TRBV12-3 or TRBV12-4 and TRBJ2-3; D perhaps matches TRBD2 (7 bases). Trimming cost V 6 bases and J 7 bases, with 20 bases left between them. This CDR3 has 15 residues. The CDR3 loop reads CASRLPGGLGNTQYF. CDR3 in DNA: TGTGCCAGCAGATTACCGGGGGGCCTCGGGAATACGCAGTATTTT.

Only one count was recorded for this clonotype. In this CDR3 the conserved last residue, phenylalanine or tryptophan, is missing, so a read error is likely. The CDR3 region has the DNA TGTGCCAGCAGCCCCCAAGGTGGCACAGATACGCAGTATGTT. Encoded protein: CASSPQGGTDTQYV. V and J are TRBV4-2 and TRBJ2-3; no clear D gene. CDR3 length: 14 residues. The germline V and J ends were trimmed by 4 bases and 1 base, with 9 bases remaining between them. Germline V gene data show CDR1 as LGHNA and CDR2 as YNFKEQ.

This clonotype was observed a handful of times. The chain combines TRBV10-3 with TRBJ2-1; TRBD2 might be the D (5 bases). The CDR3 has 14 residues. Looked up from germline, CDR1 is ENHRY and CDR2 is SYGVKD. The germline V and J ends were trimmed by 2 bases and 10 bases, with 15 bases remaining between them. The CDR3, as DNA: TGTGCCATCAGTGAGGCGGAGGCCTATAGGGAGCAGTTCTTC. It encodes CAISEAEAYREQFF.

Comment on this clonotype: One end of the junction varies from germline; a read error may be responsible. The chain couples TRBV5-1 to TRBJ2-7; 7 nucleotides match TRBD1. CDR3 length equals 16 residues. CDR1 is SGHRS and CDR2 is YFSETQ in the germline V gene. CDR3 coding DNA: TGCGCCAGCAGCCCAAGGGGGACAGCTAACTCCTACAAGCAGTACTTC. It translates to CASSPRGTANSYKQYF.

This clonotype has just a few counts. The V call is TRBV10-3, the J call TRBJ2-5; D remains unclear. Looked up from germline, CDR1 is ENHRY and CDR2 is SYGVKD. The V and J ends lost 0 bases and 5 bases respectively, with 13 bases between them. This CDR3 region has 15 residues. The CDR3 loop reads CAISESGLRLETQYF. The CDR3 nucleotides read TGTGCCATCAGTGAGTCGGGCTTGCGGCTGGAGACCCAGTACTTC.

V usage is TRBV29-1 and J usage is TRBJ2-5; the D gene is possibly TRBD2 (6 bases). The length of the CDR3 is 14 residues. V gave up 3 bases and J gave up 1 base, with 12 bases separating them. From germline, CDR1 is SQVTM and CDR2 ANQGSEA. Written as DNA, the CDR3 is TGCAGCGTTGAGAGGACTAACCTCCAAGAGACCCAGTACTTC. It is translated as CSVERTNLQETQYF.

The rearrangement joins TRBV10-2 to TRBJ1-2, with 7 nucleotides matching TRBD1. Germline V gene sequence: CDR1 WSHSY, CDR2 SAAADI. This CDR3 is built from 16 residues. V shed 6 bases and J 8 bases; nucleotides not matched to a gene: 18. Here the CDR3 DNA reads TGCGCCAGCAGCCCCGACCTGACAGGGAGTTTGGAAGGCTACACCTTC. Protein: CASSPDLTGSLEGYTF.

The chain joins TRBV4-3 to TRBJ1-2; D is unclear. The CDR3 consists of 15 residues. Trimming removed 1 base at V and 0 bases at J, with 9 bases between. Germline V CDR1 and CDR2: LGHNA, YSLEER. The CDR3 sequence: CASSQVHAPNYGYTF. The CDR3 DNA sequence: TGCGCCAGCAGCCAAGTCCACGCCCCTAACTATGGCTACACCTTC.

The V gene is TRBV20-1, the J gene TRBJ2-1, with 9 bases that match TRBD2. Germline CDR1 DFQATT, CDR2 SNEGSKA (reference sequence). CDR3 length: 15 residues. V was pared by 5 bases and J by 2 bases, with 7 bases of the junction left unmatched. The CDR3 nucleotides are TGCAGTGCTCCCCTAAGCGGGGGGCCCTACAATGAGCAGTTCTTC. It codes for CSAPLSGGPYNEQFF.

This chain joins TRBV28 and TRBJ2-4; 8 nucleotides align to TRBD2. This CDR3 contains 17 residues. Looked up from germline, CDR1 is MDHEN and CDR2 is SYDVKM. The junction had 22 bases not matched to a gene; V was cut back by 5 bases and J by 13 bases. The chain's CDR3 is CASSPLPGLGALWEQYF. The DNA for the CDR3 is TGTGCCAGCAGTCCCCTACCGGGACTAGGGGCCCTATGGGAGCAGTACTTC. The variable domain in full, with the rest retrieved from reference TRBV28 and TRBJ2-4, is DVKVTQSSRYLVKRTGEKVFLECVQDMDHENMFWYRQDPGLGLRLIYFSYDVKMKEKGDIPEGYSVSREKKERFSLILESASTNQTSMYLCASSPLPGLGALWEQYFGAGTRLSVL.

The chain has TRBV4-3 and TRBJ2-2, with a tentative D call TRBD2 (6 bases). The CDR3 is 15 residues long. V lost 3 bases, J lost 5 bases, and 13 bases lay in between. Germline loops: CDR1 LGHNA, CDR2 YSLEER. The CDR3 spells CASSHYRAGTGELFF. In nucleotides, the CDR3 is TGCGCCAGCAGCCACTACCGGGCGGGGACCGGGGAGCTGTTTTTT.

The DNA for the CDR3 is TGTGCCAGCAGTTACACCGGCAGGCCGGATACGCAGTATTTT. Its protein is CASSYTGRPDTQYF. The rearrangement joins TRBV6-2 or TRBV6-3 to TRBJ2-3, with D hard to call. This CDR3 is built from 14 residues. Germline V lookup: CDR1 MNHEY, CDR2 SVGEGT. Trimming left V 2 bases short and J 6 bases short, with 12 bases between.